A selection of T cell receptor beta chains follows, all from one sample in a study of T cells after yellow fever vaccination. TCRdb re-analysed the 5' RACE reads in MiXCR, keeping a single row per CDR3 protein. The sample carries some 340,000 distinct CDR3 sequences, approximately 4% recorded once. Sequences were derived from PBMCs, sampled 5 days after the yellow fever booster vaccination. Source of these receptors: a man aged 18 to 30 who received the YFV17D yellow fever vaccine. The CDR3 runs from the conserved cysteine through the conserved F or W. Fields, in order: J gene, V gene, CDR3 protein.

TRBJ2-3 TRBV7-2 CASSRYRGSTDTQYF
TRBJ2-4 TRBV20-1 CSTLRTGNNIQYF
TRBJ2-1 TRBV6-6 CASRQGMGEQFF
TRBJ1-2 TRBV2 CASRNLHRGYTF
TRBJ2-3 TRBV5-1 CASSFEWDSYDTQYF
TRBJ1-1 TRBV7-9 CASSLELSGDPNTEAFF
TRBJ1-4 TRBV3-1 CASSPKNPGQDIGKLFF
TRBJ1-2 TRBV7-2 CASSGPSTYGYTF
TRBJ2-3 TRBV9 CASTEAGSSTDTQYF
TRBJ2-1 TRBV5-1 CASSSRTKLDEQFF
TRBJ1-2 TRBV9 CASSAFSTNYGYTF
TRBJ2-2 TRBV3-1 CASSQRDTATGELFF
TRBJ1-2 TRBV12-3/TRBV12-4 CASSLADGDYTF
TRBJ2-5 TRBV4-1 CASSQEVGGRGVAQYF
TRBJ2-7 TRBV7-2 CASSLVGSPYEQYF
TRBJ2-1 TRBV7-3 CASSSTSGNEQFF
TRBJ2-1 TRBV12-3/TRBV12-4 CASSPLSGYNEQFF
TRBJ2-5 TRBV11-1 CASSRSSIGGAETQYF
TRBJ2-2 TRBV20-1 CSAIGTSNTGELFF
TRBJ2-1 TRBV12-3/TRBV12-4 CASSLSSGGGNEQFF
TRBJ2-1 TRBV4-2 CASSQGDSSSDEQFF
TRBJ2-1 TRBV20-1 CSVLERGSYNEQFF
TRBJ1-1 TRBV5-5 CASSLYGGRNTEAFF
TRBJ2-7 TRBV2 CASWRDRAYEQYF
TRBJ2-1 TRBV5-1 CASSLAERIGSEQFF
TRBJ1-1 TRBV4-1 CASSQSGTGVTEAFF
TRBJ2-7 TRBV7-9 CASSSDTYEQYF
TRBJ2-3 TRBV4-3 CASSQEGLAGGSDTQYF
TRBJ2-3 TRBV29-1 CSATGQGLTDTQYF